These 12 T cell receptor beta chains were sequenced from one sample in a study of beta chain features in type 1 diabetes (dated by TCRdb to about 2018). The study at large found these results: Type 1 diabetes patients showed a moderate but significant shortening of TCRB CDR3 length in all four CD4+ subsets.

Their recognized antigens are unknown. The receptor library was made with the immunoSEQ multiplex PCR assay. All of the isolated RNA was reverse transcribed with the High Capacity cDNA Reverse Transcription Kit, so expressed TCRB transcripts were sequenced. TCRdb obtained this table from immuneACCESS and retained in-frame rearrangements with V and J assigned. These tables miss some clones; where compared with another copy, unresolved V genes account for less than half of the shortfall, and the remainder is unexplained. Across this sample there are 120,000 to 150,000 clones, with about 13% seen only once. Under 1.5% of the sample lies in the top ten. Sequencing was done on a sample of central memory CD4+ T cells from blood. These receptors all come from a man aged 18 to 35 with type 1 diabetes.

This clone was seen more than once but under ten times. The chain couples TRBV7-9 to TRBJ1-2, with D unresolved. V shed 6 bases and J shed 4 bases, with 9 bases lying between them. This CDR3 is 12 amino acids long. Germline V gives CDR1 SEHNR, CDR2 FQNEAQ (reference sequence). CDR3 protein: CASSLEGYGYTF. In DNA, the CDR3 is TGTGCCAGCAGTTTGGAGGGCTATGGCTACACCTTC.

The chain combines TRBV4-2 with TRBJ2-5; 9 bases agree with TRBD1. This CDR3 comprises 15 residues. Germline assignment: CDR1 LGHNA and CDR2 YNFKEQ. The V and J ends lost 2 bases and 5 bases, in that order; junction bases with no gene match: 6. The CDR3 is CASSQRLDRGETQYF. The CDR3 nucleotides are TGTGCCAGCAGCCAACGATTAGACAGGGGGGAGACCCAGTACTTC.

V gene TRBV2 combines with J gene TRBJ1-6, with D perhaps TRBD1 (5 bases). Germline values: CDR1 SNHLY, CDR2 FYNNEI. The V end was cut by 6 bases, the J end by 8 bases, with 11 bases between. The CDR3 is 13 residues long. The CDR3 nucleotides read TGTGCCAGCAGATTCCAGGGAGATTCACCCCTCCACTTT. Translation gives CASRFQGDSPLHF. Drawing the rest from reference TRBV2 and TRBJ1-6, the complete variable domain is EPEVTQTPSHQVTQMGQEVILRCVPISNHLYFYWYRQILGQKVEFLVSFYNNEISEKSEIFDDQFSVERPDGSNFTLKIRSTKLEDSAMYFCASRFQGDSPLHFGNGTRLTVT.

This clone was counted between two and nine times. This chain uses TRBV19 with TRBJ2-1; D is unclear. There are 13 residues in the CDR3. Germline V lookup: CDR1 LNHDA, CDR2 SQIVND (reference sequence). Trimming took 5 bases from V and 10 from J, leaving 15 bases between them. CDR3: CASSPPGSKEQFF. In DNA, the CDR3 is TGTGCCAGTAGTCCCCCTGGGTCCAAGGAGCAGTTCTTC.

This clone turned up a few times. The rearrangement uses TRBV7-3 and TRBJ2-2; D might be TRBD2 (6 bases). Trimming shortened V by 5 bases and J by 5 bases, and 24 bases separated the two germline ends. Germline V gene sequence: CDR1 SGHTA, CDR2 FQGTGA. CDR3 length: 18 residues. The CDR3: CASSPTGGATLRTGELFF. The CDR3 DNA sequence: TGTGCCAGCAGCCCAACGGGCGGGGCTACCCTTAGGACCGGGGAGCTGTTTTTT.

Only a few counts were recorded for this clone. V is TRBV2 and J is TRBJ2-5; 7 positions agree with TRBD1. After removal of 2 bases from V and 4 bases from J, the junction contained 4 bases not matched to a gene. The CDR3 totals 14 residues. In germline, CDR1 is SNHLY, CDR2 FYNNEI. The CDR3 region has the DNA TGTGCCAGCAGTGAAAACGCAGGGGGAGAGACCCAGTACTTC. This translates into CASSENAGGETQYF.

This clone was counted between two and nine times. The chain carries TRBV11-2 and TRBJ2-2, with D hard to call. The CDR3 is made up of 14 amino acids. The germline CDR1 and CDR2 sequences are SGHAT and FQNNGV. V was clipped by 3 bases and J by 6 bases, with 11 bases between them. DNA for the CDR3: TGTGCCAGCAGCTTTGAAAGATGGTCCGGGGAGCTGTTTTTT. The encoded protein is CASSFERWSGELFF.

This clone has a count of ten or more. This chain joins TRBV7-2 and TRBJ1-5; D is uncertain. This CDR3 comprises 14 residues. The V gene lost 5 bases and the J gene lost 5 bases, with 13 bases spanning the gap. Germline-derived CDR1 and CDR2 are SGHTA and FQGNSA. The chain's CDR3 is CASSRGGIDQPQHF. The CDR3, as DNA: TGTGCCAGCAGCCGGGGAGGGATAGATCAGCCCCAGCATTTT.

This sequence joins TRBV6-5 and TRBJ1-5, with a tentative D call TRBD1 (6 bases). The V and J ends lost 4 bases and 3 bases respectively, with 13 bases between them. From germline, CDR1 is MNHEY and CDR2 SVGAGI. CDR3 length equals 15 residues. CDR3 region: CASSSLTGLNQPQHF. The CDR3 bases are TGTGCCAGCAGTTCCCTAACAGGGCTCAATCAGCCCCAGCATTTT.

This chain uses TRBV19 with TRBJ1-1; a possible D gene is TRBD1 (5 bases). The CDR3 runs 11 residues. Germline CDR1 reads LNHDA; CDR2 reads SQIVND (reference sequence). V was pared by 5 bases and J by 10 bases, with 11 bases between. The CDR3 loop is CASSQRGGAFF. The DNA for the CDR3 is TGTGCCAGTAGTCAACGTGGGGGAGCTTTCTTT.

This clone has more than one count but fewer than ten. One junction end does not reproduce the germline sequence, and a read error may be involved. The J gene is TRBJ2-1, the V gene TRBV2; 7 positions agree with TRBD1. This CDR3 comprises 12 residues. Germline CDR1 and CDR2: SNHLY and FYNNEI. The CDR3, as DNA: TGTGCCAGCGGCCGAGAGGGGGACAGAAGGGTCTTC. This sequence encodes CASGREGDRRVF.

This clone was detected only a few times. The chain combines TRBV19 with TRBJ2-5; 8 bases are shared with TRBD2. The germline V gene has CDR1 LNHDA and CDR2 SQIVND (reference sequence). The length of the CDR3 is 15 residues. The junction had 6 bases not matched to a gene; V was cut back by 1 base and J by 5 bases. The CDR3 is CASSIAGGAIETQYF. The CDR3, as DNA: TGTGCCAGTAGTATAGCCGGGGGGGCCATCGAGACCCAGTACTTC. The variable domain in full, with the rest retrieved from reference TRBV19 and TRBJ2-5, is DGGITQSPKYLFRKEGQNVTLSCEQNLNHDAMYWYRQDPGQGLRLIYYSQIVNDFQKGDIAEGYSVSREKKESFPLTVTSAQKNPTAFYLCASSIAGGAIETQYFGPGTRLLVL.